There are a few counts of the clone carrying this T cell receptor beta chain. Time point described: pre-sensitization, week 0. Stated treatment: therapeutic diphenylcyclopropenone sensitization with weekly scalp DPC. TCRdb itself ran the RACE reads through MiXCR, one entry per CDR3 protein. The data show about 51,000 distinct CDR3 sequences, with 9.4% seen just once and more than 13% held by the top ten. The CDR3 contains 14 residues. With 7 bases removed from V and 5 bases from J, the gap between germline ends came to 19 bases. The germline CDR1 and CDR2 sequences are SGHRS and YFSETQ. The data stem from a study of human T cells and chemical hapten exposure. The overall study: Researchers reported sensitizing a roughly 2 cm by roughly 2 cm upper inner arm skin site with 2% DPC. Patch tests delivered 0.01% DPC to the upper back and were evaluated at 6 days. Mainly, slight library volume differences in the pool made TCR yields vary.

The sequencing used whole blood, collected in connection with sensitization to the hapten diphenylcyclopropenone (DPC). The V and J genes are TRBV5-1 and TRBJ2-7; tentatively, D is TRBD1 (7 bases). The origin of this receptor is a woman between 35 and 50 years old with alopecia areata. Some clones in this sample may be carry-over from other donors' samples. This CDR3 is CASGNRGVADEQYF. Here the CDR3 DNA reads TGCGCCAGCGGTAACAGGGGTGTAGCGGACGAGCAGTACTTC.